This TCR beta chain is from a study of shared clonotypes between healthy human individuals. Some clones are missing from TCRdb's copy, which holds only in-frame ones; the method was immunoSEQ multiplex PCR. The top ten hold 1.5% to 2% of the sample, which has 550,000 to 700,000 clones, around 73% seen once. V lost 4 bases and J lost 7, with 14 bases in between. Germline loops: CDR1 KGHSH, CDR2 LQKENI. The CDR3 length is 13 residues. The receptor's source is a young woman in good health. Input material: memory CD4+ T cells sorted from blood. Subset given: CD45RA-negative fraction. The chain joins TRBV18 to TRBJ2-7, with TRBD1 as a possible D gene (7 bases). For the CDR3, the DNA is TGTGCCAGCTCACGAGACAGGGAGGAAGAGCAGTACTTC. Encoded protein: CASSRDREEEQYF.